Presented here are 13 T cell receptor beta chains from one specimen sequenced in a study of blood T cell repertoires in COVID-19. Some clones are missing from TCRdb's copy, which holds only in-frame ones; the method was immunoSEQ multiplex PCR. This sample carries some 70,000 clones, approximately 89% of them seen once, and the ten largest clones take 7% to 10%. The sample consisted of peripheral blood. These receptors all come from a middle-aged man with active COVID-19.

V and J are TRBV3-1 (or the pseudogene TRBV3-2) and TRBJ2-1, with D possibly TRBD2 on 7 matching bases. Trimming took off 5 bases at V and 6 bases at J, with 17 bases between the two ends. CDR1 LGHDT and CDR2 YNNKEL come from the germline V gene (reference sequence). This CDR3 has 15 amino acids. The CDR3 loop is CASSYMAGAINEQFF. CDR3 sequence (DNA): TGTGCCAGCAGCTATATGGCGGGGGCGATCAATGAGCAGTTCTTC.

This clone was observed once. The chain is built from TRBV2 and TRBJ1-2; 7 positions match TRBD1. V trimming: 7 bases; J trimming: 5 bases; junction bases outside the gene matches: 10. Germline V gives CDR1 SNHLY, CDR2 FYNNEI. This CDR3 has 14 residues. The CDR3 DNA reads TGTGCCAGCATCAGAAGGGACAGCCGATATGGCTACACCTTC. Residues: CASIRRDSRYGYTF.

This rearrangement joins TRBV11-2 to TRBJ2-7, with 7 bases that match TRBD1. The length of the CDR3 is 15 residues. The germline V gene encodes CDR1 SGHAT and CDR2 FQNNGV. The V gene end was trimmed by 5 bases and the J gene end by 2 bases; junction bases not matched to a gene: 9. CDR3 in DNA: TGTGCCAGCAGCCCACCGGGACAGAGAACCTACGAGCAGTACTTC. Translation: CASSPPGQRTYEQYF.

A single count supports this clone. The chain combines TRBV21-1 with TRBJ1-2; TRBD1, the D gene given by the table, was not confirmed from the DNA. TRBV21-1 is classified as a pseudogene. This CDR3 comprises 15 residues. CDR3 nucleotide sequence: TGTGCCAGCAGCAAAGCGCATGGGGCGGAACCCGGCTACACCTTC. Its protein product is CASSKAHGAEPGYTF.

CDR3 bases: TGTGCCAGTAGCATACAGGGGCTCTCGGGCTACACCTTC. Protein sequence: CASSIQGLSGYTF. This sequence joins TRBV19 and TRBJ1-2, with 7 bases fitting TRBD1. The CDR3 runs to 13 residues. Germline lookup yields CDR1 LNHDA and CDR2 SQIVND (reference sequence). V shed 6 bases and J 8 bases; nucleotides not matched to a gene: 9.

V gene TRBV6-8 combines with J gene TRBJ2-4; the D gene is possibly TRBD1 (5 bases). This CDR3 has 16 amino acids. V gave up 8 bases and J gave up 1 base, with 18 bases separating them. The germline V gene encodes CDR1 MNHGY and CDR2 SAAAGT. CDR3 DNA: TGTGCCAGCGAAGATGGGGCGATGGTTGCCAAAAACATTCAGTACTTC. Protein sequence: CASEDGAMVAKNIQYF.

V is TRBV4-1 and J is TRBJ2-7; D not certain. The CDR3 is 15 residues long. Per germline, CDR1 MGHRA and CDR2 YSYEKL. V lost 1 base and J 7 bases, leaving 17 bases between the germline ends. The CDR3 nucleotides are TGCGCCAGCAGCCAAGCGTTGGTGTGGAGTACGGAGCAGTACTTC. Residues: CASSQALVWSTEQYF.

The chain employs TRBV7-2 and TRBJ2-4, with TRBD2 matching 7 bases. The V segment lost 3 bases and the J segment 0 bases; nucleotides outside the gene matches: 5. The CDR3 covers 16 residues. Per germline, CDR1 SGHTA and CDR2 FQGNSA. CDR3 in DNA: TGTGCCAGCAGCTTTTCGGGGGGAGGAGCCAAAAACATTCAGTACTTC. It translates to CASSFSGGGAKNIQYF.

The chain has TRBV5-8 and TRBJ2-2, with 8 bases identical to TRBD1. There are 15 residues in the CDR3. Germline loops: CDR1 SGHTS, CDR2 YDEGEE. The ends lost 4 bases at V and 5 bases at J; junction bases unmatched: 7. Here the CDR3 reads CASSPGTGPTGELFF. As DNA, the CDR3 is TGTGCCAGCAGCCCCGGGACAGGACCTACCGGGGAGCTGTTTTTT.

V and J are TRBV15 and TRBJ2-7; D is ambiguous. Germline CDR1 is LNHNV and CDR2 is YYDKDF (reference sequence). V was pared by 0 bases and J by 2 bases, with 8 bases between. The CDR3 has 14 residues. The CDR3 DNA reads as TGTGCCACCAGCAGAGATCGTGGCCCCTACGAGCAGTACTTC. Its translation is CATSRDRGPYEQYF.

This chain uses TRBV12-5 with TRBJ1-1, with D perhaps TRBD1 (5 bases). CDR1 and CDR2 (germline): LGHNT, FRNRAP. There are 13 residues in the CDR3. Trimming pared 0 bases from V and 4 bases from J, leaving 6 bases between. Here the CDR3 DNA reads TGTGCTAGTGGTTTGGTCGGGGGCACTGAAGCTTTCTTT. Protein product: CASGLVGGTEAFF.

This sequence joins TRBV11-3 and TRBJ2-6; D uncertain. The ends were cut back, 1 base at V and 0 bases at J, with 4 bases in the middle. The germline V gene encodes CDR1 SGHNT and CDR2 YENEEA. This CDR3 comprises 15 residues. CDR3 protein: CASSLGPSGANVLTF. The CDR3 nucleotides read TGTGCCAGCAGCTTAGGGCCCTCTGGGGCCAACGTCCTGACTTTC.

The chain couples TRBV9 to TRBJ2-1; TRBD2 might be the D (6 bases). CDR1 is SGDLS and CDR2 is YYNGEE in the germline V gene. The CDR3 sequence is 16 residues long. The germline V and J ends were trimmed by 3 bases and 7 bases, with 20 bases remaining between them. The CDR3: CASSAGVGGILNEQFF. The CDR3 DNA reads as TGTGCCAGCAGCGCCGGGGTGGGGGGAATATTAAATGAGCAGTTCTTC.